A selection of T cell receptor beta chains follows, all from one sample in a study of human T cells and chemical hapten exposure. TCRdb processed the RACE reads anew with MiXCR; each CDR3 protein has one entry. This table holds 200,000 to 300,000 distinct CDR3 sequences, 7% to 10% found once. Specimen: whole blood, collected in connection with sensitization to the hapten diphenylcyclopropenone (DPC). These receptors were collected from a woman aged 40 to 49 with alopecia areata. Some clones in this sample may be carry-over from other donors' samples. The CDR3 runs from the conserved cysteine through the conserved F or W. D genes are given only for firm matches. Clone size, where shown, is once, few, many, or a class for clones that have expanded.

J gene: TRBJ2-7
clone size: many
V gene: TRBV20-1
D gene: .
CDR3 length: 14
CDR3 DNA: TGCAGTGCTAGCTCGGTAGCGGAGCCCTACGAGCAGTACTTC
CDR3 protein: CSASSVAEPYEQYF

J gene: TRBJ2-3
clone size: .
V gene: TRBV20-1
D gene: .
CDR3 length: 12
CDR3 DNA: TGCAGTGCCTGCCCGACAACAGATACGCAGTATTTT
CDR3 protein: CSACPTTDTQYF

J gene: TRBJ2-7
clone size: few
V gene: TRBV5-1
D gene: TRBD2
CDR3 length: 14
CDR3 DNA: TGCGCCAGCATGAAGAGGGCGGGAGGGTACGAGCAGTACTTC
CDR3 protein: CASMKRAGGYEQYF

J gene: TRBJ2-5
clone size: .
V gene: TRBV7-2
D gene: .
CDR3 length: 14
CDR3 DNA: TGTGCCAGCAGTATTGACAGGAGCCAAGAGACCCAGTACTTC
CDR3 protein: CASSIDRSQETQYF

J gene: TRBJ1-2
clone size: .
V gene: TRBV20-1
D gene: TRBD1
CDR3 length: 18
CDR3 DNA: TGCAGTGCTAGCCACACCTCCCCCGACAGGGGTCCTAACTATGGCTACACCTTC
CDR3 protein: CSASHTSPDRGPNYGYTF

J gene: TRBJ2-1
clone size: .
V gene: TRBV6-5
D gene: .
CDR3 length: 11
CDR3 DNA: TGTGCCAGCAGGGGCTTTGATGAGCAGTTCTTC
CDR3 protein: CASRGFDEQFF

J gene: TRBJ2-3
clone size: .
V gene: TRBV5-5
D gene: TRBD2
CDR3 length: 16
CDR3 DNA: TGTGCCAGCAGCTTGGGTCTCAGCGGGATGACAGATACGCAGTATTTT
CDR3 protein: CASSLGLSGMTDTQYF

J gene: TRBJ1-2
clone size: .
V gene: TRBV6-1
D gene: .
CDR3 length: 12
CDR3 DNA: TGTGCCAGCAGGGATTGGGACTATGGCTACACCTTC
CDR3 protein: CASRDWDYGYTF

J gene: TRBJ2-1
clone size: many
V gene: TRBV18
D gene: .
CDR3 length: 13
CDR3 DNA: TGTGCCAGCTCACTAGAGAGGAACAATGAGCAGTTCTTC
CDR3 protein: CASSLERNNEQFF

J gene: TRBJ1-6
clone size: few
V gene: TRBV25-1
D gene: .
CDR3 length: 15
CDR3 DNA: TGTGCCAGCAGTGAATCAAACTCTCGTAATTCACCCCTCCACTTT
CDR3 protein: CASSESNSRNSPLHF

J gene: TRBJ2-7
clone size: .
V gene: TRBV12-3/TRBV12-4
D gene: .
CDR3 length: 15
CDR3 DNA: TGTGCCAGCAGTACGGGGGTCGGGGGACCCTGGGAGCAGTACTTC
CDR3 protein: CASSTGVGGPWEQYF

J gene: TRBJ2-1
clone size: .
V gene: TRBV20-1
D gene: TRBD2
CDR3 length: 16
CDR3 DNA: TGCAGTGCTAGACTTGGATCTAGCGGGAGGGCCAATGAGCAGTTCTTC
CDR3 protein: CSARLGSSGRANEQFF

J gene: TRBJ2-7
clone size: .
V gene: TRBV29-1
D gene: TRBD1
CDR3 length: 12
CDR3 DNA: TGCAGCGTGGCCGGGACAGGGACCGAGCAGTACTTC
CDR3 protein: CSVAGTGTEQYF

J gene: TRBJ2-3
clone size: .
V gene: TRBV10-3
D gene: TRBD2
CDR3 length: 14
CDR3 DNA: TGTGCCATCAGCCCTAGCGGGGCCCCGGATACGCAGTATTTT
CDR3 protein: CAISPSGAPDTQYF

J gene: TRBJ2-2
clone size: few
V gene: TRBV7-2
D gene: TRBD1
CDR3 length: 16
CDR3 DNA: TGTGCCAGCAGCTTATTTACAGGGGGACTCACCGGGGAGCTGTTTTTT
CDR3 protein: CASSLFTGGLTGELFF

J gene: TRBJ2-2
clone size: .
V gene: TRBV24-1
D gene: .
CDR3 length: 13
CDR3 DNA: TGTGCCACCCTTGACCGAAACACCGGGGAGCTGTTTTTT
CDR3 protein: CATLDRNTGELFF

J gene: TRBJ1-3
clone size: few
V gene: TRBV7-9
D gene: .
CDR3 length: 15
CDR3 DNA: TGTGCCAGCAGCATCGACGCAAGCTCTGGAAACACCATATATTTT
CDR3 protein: CASSIDASSGNTIYF

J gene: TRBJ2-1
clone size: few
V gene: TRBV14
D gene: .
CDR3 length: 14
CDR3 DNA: TGTGCCAGCAGCCACATCTTATTGGGGGATGAGCAGTTCTTC
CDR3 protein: CASSHILLGDEQFF

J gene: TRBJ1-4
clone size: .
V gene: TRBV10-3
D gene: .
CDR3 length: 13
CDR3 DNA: TGTGCCACCTCACAGGCTGAAGACGAAAAACTGTTTTTT
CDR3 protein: CATSQAEDEKLFF

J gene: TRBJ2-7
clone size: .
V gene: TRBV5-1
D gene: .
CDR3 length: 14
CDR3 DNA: TGCGCCAGCAGCTTGGTAGGAGACTCCTACGAGCAGTACTTC
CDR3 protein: CASSLVGDSYEQYF

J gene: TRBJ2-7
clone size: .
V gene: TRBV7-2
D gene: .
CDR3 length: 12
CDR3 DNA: TGTGCCAGCAGCTTAGAGGTCTACGAGCAGTACTTC
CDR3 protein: CASSLEVYEQYF

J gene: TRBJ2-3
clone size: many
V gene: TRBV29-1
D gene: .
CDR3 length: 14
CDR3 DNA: TGCAGCGTCAGCCAGGGCGGGAACACAGATACGCAGTATTTT
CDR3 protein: CSVSQGGNTDTQYF

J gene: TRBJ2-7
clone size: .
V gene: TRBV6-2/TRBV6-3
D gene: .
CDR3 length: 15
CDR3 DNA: TGTGCCAGCAGTGGAACAGCCTCATTCTCCTACGAGCAGTACTTC
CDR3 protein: CASSGTASFSYEQYF

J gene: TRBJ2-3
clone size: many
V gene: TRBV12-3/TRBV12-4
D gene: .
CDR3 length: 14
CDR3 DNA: TGTGCCAGCAGTTTAAGTTCTAGCACAGATACGCAGTATTTT
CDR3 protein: CASSLSSSTDTQYF

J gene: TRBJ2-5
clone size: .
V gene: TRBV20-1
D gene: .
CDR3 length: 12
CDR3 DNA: TGCAGTGCTAGATGGGGGGAAGAGACCCAGTACTTC
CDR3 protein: CSARWGEETQYF

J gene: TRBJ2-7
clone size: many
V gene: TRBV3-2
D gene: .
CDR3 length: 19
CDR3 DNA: TGTGCCAGCAGCCAGGAACTAGCGGGAGGCCCCGTAGTGCCCTACGAGCAGTACTTC
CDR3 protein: CASSQELAGGPVVPYEQYF

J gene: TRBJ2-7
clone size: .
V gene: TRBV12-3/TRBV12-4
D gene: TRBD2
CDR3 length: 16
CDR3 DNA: TGTGCCAGCAGCGGGGGGGCTAGCGGGAGTCTTTACGAGCAGTACTTC
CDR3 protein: CASSGGASGSLYEQYF

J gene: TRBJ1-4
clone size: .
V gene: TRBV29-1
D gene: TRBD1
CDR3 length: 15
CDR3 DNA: TGCAGCGTAGCACCGCTACAGGGGGCTAGGGAAAAACTGTTTTTT
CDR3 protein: CSVAPLQGAREKLFF

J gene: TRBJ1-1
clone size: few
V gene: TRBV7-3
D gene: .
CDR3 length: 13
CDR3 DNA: TGTGCCAGCAGGGAGGGAGTAGGCGCTGAAGCTTTCTTT
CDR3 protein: CASREGVGAEAFF

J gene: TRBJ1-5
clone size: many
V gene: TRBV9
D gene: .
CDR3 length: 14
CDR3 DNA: TGTGCCAGCAGCGTAGATGATAGCAAGCAGCCCCAGCATTTT
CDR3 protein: CASSVDDSKQPQHF

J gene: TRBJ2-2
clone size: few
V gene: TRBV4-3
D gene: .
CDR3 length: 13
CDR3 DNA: TGCGCCAGCAGCCAAGATGGCAACGGGGAGCTGTTTTTT
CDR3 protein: CASSQDGNGELFF

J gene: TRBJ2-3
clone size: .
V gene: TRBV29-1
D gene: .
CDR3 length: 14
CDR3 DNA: TGCAGCGTTGCACGGGACTCCACCCCAGATACGCAGTATTTT
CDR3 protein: CSVARDSTPDTQYF

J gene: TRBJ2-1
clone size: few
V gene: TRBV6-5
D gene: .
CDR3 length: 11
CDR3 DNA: TGTGCCAGCAGTTCGGGGGTGGAGCAGTTCTTC
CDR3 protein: CASSSGVEQFF

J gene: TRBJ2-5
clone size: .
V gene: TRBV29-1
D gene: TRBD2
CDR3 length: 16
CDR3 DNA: TGCAGCGTTGAATTCGGTAGCGGGAGTGGTACGGAGACCCAGTACTTC
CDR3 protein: CSVEFGSGSGTETQYF

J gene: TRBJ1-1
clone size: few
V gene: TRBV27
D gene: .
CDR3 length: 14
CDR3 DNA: TGTGCCAGCAGGCAACGGATCCCGAACACTGAAGCTTTCTTT
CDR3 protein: CASRQRIPNTEAFF

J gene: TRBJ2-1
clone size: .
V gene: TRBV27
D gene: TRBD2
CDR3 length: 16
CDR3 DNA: TGTGCCAGCAGACCTAGCGGGATAATCTCCTACAATGAGCAGTTCTTC
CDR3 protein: CASRPSGIISYNEQFF

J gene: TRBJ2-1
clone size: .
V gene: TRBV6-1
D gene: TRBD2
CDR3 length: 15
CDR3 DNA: TGTGCCAGCAGTACCGGGACTAGCGGGAAAAATGAGCAGTTCTTC
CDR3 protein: CASSTGTSGKNEQFF

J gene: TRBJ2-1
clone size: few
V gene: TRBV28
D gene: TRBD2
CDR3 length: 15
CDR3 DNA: TGTGCCAGCACCATCACGACTAGCGGGAACAATGAGCAGTTCTTC
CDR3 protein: CASTITTSGNNEQFF

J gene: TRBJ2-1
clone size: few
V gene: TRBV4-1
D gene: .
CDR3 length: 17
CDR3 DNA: TGCGCCAGCAGCCAAGATCCCGGGCCCCAGTACTACAATGAGCAGTTCTTC
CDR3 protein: CASSQDPGPQYYNEQFF

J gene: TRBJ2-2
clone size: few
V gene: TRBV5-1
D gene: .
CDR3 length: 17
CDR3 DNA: TGCGCCAGCAGCTTGGAGGTAGCAGGAAGGGGCACCGGGGAGCTGTTTTTT
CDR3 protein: CASSLEVAGRGTGELFF

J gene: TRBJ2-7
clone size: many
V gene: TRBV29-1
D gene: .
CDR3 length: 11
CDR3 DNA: TGCAGCGTCATAATTGGTGGAGAGCAGTACTTC
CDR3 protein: CSVIIGGEQYF

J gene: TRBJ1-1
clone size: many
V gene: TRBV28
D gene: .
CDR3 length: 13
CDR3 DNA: TGTGCCAGCAGGGGCCCGATGAACACTGAAGCTTTCTTT
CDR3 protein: CASRGPMNTEAFF

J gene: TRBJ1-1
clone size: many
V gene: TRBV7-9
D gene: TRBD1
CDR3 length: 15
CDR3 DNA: TGTGCCAGCAGCCCTGCGGGACAGTTTAACACTGAAGCTTTCTTT
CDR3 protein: CASSPAGQFNTEAFF

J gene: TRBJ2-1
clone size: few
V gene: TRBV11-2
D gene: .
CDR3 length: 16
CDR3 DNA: TGTGCCAGCAGCTTGGAGACTCCGAGCTCCTACAATGAGCAGTTCTTC
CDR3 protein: CASSLETPSSYNEQFF

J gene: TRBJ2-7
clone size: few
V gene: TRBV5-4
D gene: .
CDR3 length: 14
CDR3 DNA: TGTGCCAGCAGCTCCGGACTCCCCTCCTACGAGCAGTACTTC
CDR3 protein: CASSSGLPSYEQYF

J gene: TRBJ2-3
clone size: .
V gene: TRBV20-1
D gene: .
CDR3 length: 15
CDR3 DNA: TGCAGTGCTAGAGTGGGTCGGGGGCGCACAGATACGCAGTATTTT
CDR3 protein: CSARVGRGRTDTQYF

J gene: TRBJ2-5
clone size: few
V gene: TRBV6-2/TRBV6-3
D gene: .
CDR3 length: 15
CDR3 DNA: TGTGCCAGCAGTTACTGGCAGGCCAACCAAGAGACCCAGTACTTC
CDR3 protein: CASSYWQANQETQYF

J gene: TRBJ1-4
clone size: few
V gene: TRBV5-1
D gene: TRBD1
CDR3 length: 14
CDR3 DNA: TGCGCCAGCGTTCGGGACAGCGTGAATGAAAAACTGTTTTTT
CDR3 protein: CASVRDSVNEKLFF

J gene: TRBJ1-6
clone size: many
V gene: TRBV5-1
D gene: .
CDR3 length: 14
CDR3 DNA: TGCGCCAGCAGCTTTACAGGGAGGGATTCACCCCTCCACTTT
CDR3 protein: CASSFTGRDSPLHF

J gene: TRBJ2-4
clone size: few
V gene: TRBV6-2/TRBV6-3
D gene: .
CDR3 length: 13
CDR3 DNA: TGTGCCAGCGCTGGAACCGGGACACCGATTCAGTACTTC
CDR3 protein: CASAGTGTPIQYF

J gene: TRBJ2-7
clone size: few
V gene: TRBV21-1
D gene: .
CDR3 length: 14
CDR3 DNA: TGTGCCAGCAGCAAAGAGGGACAGGGGGACGAGCAGTACTTC
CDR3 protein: CASSKEGQGDEQYF

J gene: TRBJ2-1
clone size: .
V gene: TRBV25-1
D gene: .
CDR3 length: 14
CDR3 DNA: TGTGCCAGCAGTGCTGTACTGGAGGGAACTGAGCAGTTCTTC
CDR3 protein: CASSAVLEGTEQFF

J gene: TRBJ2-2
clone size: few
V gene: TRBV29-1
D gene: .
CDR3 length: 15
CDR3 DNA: TGCAGCGTTGTGACCGGGACACTAAACACCGGGGAGCTGTTTTTT
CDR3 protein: CSVVTGTLNTGELFF

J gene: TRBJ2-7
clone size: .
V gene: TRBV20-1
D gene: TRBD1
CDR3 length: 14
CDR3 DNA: TGCAGTGCTAGAGGGTGGACAGGGTTCCCAGAGCAGTACTTC
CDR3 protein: CSARGWTGFPEQYF

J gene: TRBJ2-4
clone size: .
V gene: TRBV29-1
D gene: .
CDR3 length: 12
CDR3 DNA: TGCAGCGTTGGGTGGGACCGGAACATTCAGTACTTC
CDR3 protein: CSVGWDRNIQYF

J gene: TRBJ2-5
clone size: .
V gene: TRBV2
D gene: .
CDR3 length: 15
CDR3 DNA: TGTGCCAGCAGTGCTGTAGCCGGTCTCCAAGAGACCCAGTACTTC
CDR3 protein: CASSAVAGLQETQYF

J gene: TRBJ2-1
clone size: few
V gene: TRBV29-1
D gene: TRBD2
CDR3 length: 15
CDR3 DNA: TGCAGCGTTGCCTCCGCGGGGAGGGCCTACAATGAGCAGTTCTTC
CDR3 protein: CSVASAGRAYNEQFF

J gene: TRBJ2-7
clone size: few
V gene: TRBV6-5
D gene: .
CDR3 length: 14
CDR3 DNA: TGTGCCAGCAGTTACTCTAACCCCCCTTACGAGCAGTACTTC
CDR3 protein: CASSYSNPPYEQYF

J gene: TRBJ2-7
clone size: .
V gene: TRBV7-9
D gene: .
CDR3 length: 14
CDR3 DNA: TGTGCCAGCAGCTCCATTAGGCGAAACTACGAGCAGTACTTC
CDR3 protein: CASSSIRRNYEQYF